Following are 7 T cell receptor beta chains from one sample sequenced in a study of T-cell memory formation after mild COVID-19. TCRdb independently ran MiXCR on the 5' RACE reads; one entry per CDR3 protein. In the table there are 300,000 to 350,000 distinct CDR3 sequences, 13% to 15% of which are singletons. The sample was PBMCs or a T cell subset sorted from them (not recorded which). Receptors originate from a man younger than 35 who had mild COVID-19 (a few samples of this study predate the infection). Cell type and time point are not known.

The chain joins TRBV3-1 to TRBJ1-2; 9 nucleotides agree with TRBD1. This CDR3 region has 14 residues. Trimming at V came to 6 bases and at J to 2 bases, leaving 4 bases not matched to a gene. Per germline, CDR1 LGHDT and CDR2 YNNKEL (reference sequence). CDR3 nucleotide sequence: TGTGCCAGCAGGATACAGGGGGCGAACTATGGCTACACCTTC. This translates into CASRIQGANYGYTF.

About this clonotype: The CDR3 end shows no conserved phenylalanine or tryptophan, and so a read error is likely. V gene TRBV4-1 combines with J gene TRBJ2-7, with a tentative D call TRBD1 (5 bases). From germline, CDR1 is MGHRA and CDR2 YSYEKL. V lost 1 base and J 2 bases, leaving 12 bases between the germline ends. The CDR3 consists of 15 residues. The CDR3 sequence: CASSQGSQGAYEQYL. The CDR3 DNA sequence: TGCGCCAGCAGCCAAGGATCCCAGGGCGCCTACGAGCAGTACCTC.

This clonotype was observed a handful of times. The chain employs TRBV4-1 and TRBJ2-3; 15 nucleotides match TRBD2. Germline V lookup: CDR1 MGHRA, CDR2 YSYEKL. The CDR3 covers 18 residues. After removal of 3 bases from V and 3 bases from J, the junction contained 7 bases not matched to a gene. The CDR3 bases are TGCGCCAGCAGCCAGGGACTAGCGGGGGGACCCCGTACAGATACGCAGTATTTT. Residues: CASSQGLAGGPRTDTQYF.

A few counts support this clonotype. The chain links TRBV6-2 or TRBV6-3 to TRBJ1-2; D is perhaps TRBD1 (6 bases). V was clipped by 4 bases and J by 2 bases, with 14 bases between them. This CDR3 comprises 15 residues. The germline CDR1 and CDR2 sequences are MNHEY and SVGEGT. The CDR3 coding sequence is TGTGCCAGCAGTTCTCCCGGCGGGGGCAACTATGGCTACACCTTC. This gives the protein CASSSPGGGNYGYTF.

This clonotype came up a few times. This chain connects TRBV5-1 to TRBJ1-5; 9 positions agree with TRBD1. The junction had 5 bases not matched to a gene; V was cut back by 4 bases and J by 6 bases. CDR3 size: 14 residues. From germline, CDR1 is SGHRS and CDR2 YFSETQ. CDR3 DNA: TGCGCCAGCAGCCCGATGGACAGGGGTCAGCCCCAGCATTTT. Translating it yields CASSPMDRGQPQHF.

This clonotype has only a few counts. This chain joins TRBV12-3 or TRBV12-4 and TRBJ2-5; perhaps TRBD2 as D (5 bases). The CDR3 has 13 residues. V was cut by 3 bases and J by 4 bases, with 9 bases left in between. CDR3 DNA sequence: TGTGCCAGCAGTTTCAGGACTTTAGAGACCCAGTACTTC. This codes for CASSFRTLETQYF.

The rearrangement links TRBV6-1 to TRBJ1-2; 7 bases line up with TRBD1. The germline gives CDR1 MNHNS, CDR2 SASEGT. Trimming removed 8 bases from V and 4 bases from J; junction bases left unmatched: 4. The CDR3 length is 12 residues. Here the CDR3 DNA reads TGTGCCAGCTCTGGGACAGCCTATGGCTACACCTTC. It is translated as CASSGTAYGYTF.